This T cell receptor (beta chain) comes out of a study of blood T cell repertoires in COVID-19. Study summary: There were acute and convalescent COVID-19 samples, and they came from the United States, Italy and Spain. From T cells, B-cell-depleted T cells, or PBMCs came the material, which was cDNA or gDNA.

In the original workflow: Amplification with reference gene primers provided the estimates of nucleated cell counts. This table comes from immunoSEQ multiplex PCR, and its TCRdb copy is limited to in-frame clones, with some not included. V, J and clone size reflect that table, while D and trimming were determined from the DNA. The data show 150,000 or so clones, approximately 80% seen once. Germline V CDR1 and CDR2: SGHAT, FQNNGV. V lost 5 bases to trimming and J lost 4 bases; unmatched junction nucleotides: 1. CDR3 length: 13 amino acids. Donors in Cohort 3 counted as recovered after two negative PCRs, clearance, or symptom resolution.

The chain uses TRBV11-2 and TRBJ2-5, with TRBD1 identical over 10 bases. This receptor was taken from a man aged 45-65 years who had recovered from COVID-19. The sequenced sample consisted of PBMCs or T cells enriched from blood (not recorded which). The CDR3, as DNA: TGTGCCAGCAGCCGGGACAGGGGAGAGACCCAGTACTTC. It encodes CASSRDRGETQYF. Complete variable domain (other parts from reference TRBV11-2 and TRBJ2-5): EAGVAQSPRYKIIEKRQSVAFWCNPISGHATLYWYQQILGQGPKLLIQFQNNGVVDDSQLPKDRFSAERLKGVDSTLKIQPAKLEDSAVYLCASSRDRGETQYFGPGTRLLVL.